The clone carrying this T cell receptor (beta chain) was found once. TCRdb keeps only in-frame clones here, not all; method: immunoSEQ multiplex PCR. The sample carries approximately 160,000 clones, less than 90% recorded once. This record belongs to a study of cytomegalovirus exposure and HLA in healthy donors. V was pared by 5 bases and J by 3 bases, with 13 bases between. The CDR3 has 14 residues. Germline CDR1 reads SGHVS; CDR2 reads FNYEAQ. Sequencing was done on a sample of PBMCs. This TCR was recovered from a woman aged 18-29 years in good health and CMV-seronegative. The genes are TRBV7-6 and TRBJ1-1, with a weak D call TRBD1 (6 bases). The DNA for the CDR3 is TGTGCCAGCAGCCCAGGACAGTTCTACACTGAAGCTTTCTTT. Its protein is CASSPGQFYTEAFF.